This TCR beta chain appears in the sequencing data of a study of CD8 T cells in ankylosing spondylitis. This clonotype turned up a few times. TCRdb called the 5' RACE reads again in MiXCR, with one record for every CDR3 protein. Found here are under 300,000 distinct CDR3 sequences, over 8.5% of them singletons; the top ten hold nearly 7%. The CDR3 runs 14 residues. From germline, CDR1 is SGHVS and CDR2 FQNEAQ. V was cut by 2 bases and J by 4 bases, with 9 bases left in between. This chain uses TRBV7-8 with TRBJ1-5, with D tentatively TRBD1 (5 bases). The material sequenced was blood, either unsorted or a sorted T cell fraction (not recorded which). This sequence originates from a male donor with ankylosing spondylitis or in good health (not recorded which). The chain's CDR3 is CASSLRDRNQPQHF. Written as DNA, the CDR3 is TGTGCCAGCAGCTTACGGGACCGTAATCAGCCCCAGCATTTT.